The 24 T cell receptor beta chains below come from one sample, sequenced in a study of metastatic and nonmetastatic thyroid tumors (dated by TCRdb to 2020 to 2022). No treatment had been received by any patient before thyroid surgery. The method behind the library was PCR. The run used an Illumina HiSeq 4000. Clones were called with MiXCR by TCRdb after fastp trimmed the public reads at Q25, and only in-frame beta chains were retained. The sample table lists about 26,000 clones, 15% of them with a count of one. Together, the top ten hold roughly 3.4% of the sample. Input material: blood. The receptor set was obtained from a female donor with papillary thyroid cancer or a benign thyroid nodule (not recorded which). Some clones in this sample may be carry-over from other donors' samples.

This clone was picked up many times. This chain links TRBV13 with TRBJ2-5; D gene ambiguous. This CDR3 comprises 14 residues. Germline values: CDR1 PRHDT, CDR2 FYEKMQ (reference sequence). Trimming stripped 5 bases from V and 4 bases from J, with 14 bases between. The CDR3 DNA follows: TGTGCCAGCAGCCCCCCCGGTGGCCCAGAGACCCAGTACTTC. It is translated as CASSPPGGPETQYF.

The sample holds many counts of this clone. The V gene is TRBV11-3, the J gene TRBJ2-1, with no clear D. CDR3 length: 17 residues. Germline assignment: CDR1 SGHNT and CDR2 YENEEA. The V and J ends lost 0 bases and 0 bases respectively, with 12 bases between them. The CDR3 DNA reads as TGTGCCAGCAGCTTAGACAGCCGGACGACCTCCTACAATGAGCAGTTCTTC. Encoded protein: CASSLDSRTTSYNEQFF. Complete variable domain (other parts from reference TRBV11-3 and TRBJ2-1): EAGVVQSPRYKIIEKKQPVAFWCNPISGHNTLYWYLQNLGQGPELLIRYENEEAVDDSQLPKDRFSAERLKGVDSTLKIQPAELGDSAVYLCASSLDSRTTSYNEQFFGPGTRLTVL.

The table lists this clone with many counts. This chain links TRBV7-6 with TRBJ2-3; D unresolved. This CDR3 has 14 amino acids. The V and J ends lost 0 bases and 2 bases respectively, with 6 bases between them. The germline gives CDR1 SGHVS, CDR2 FNYEAQ. The chain's CDR3 is CASSLAVDTDTQYF. DNA for the CDR3: TGTGCCAGCAGCTTAGCGGTTGACACAGATACGCAGTATTTT.

This clone was recorded many times. V and J are TRBV12-3 or TRBV12-4 and TRBJ2-6, with D unresolved. CDR3 length: 15 residues. V gave up 8 bases and J gave up 2 bases, with 13 bases separating them. DNA for the CDR3: TGTGCCAGCGGCCCTTTTAGGGCTGGGGCCAACGTCCTGACTTTC. Translating gives CASGPFRAGANVLTF.

This clone was counted at least ten times. The V gene is TRBV3-1, the J gene TRBJ2-7; perhaps TRBD2 as D (6 bases). V was trimmed by 1 base and J by 0 bases, leaving 10 bases between them. The CDR3 sequence is 15 residues long. CDR1 LGHDT and CDR2 YNNKEL come from the germline V gene (reference sequence). The CDR3 loop is CASSQGISGSYEQYF. The CDR3 bases are TGTGCCAGCAGCCAAGGGATTAGCGGCTCCTACGAGCAGTACTTC.

This clone was picked up many times. The J gene is TRBJ2-1, the V gene TRBV19; D gene ambiguous. The length of the CDR3 is 15 residues. CDR1 is LNHDA, CDR2 SQIVND, per germline (reference sequence). V dropped 11 bases and J dropped 0 bases, with 17 bases sitting between them. CDR3 sequence reads: CAVSSPVGSYNEQFF. CDR3 in DNA: TGTGCCGTAAGTTCCCCCGTCGGCTCCTACAATGAGCAGTTCTTC.

Notes on this clone: At one of its ends the junction is not consistent with the germline gene, which may arise from a read error. The rearrangement links TRBV6-1 to TRBJ2-2; TRBD1 is a possible D gene (5 bases). This CDR3 has 15 residues. Germline V CDR1 and CDR2: MNHNS, SASEGT. The CDR3 DNA is TGTGCCATCAGGACCAGGGAATCGAACACCTGGGAGCTGTTTTTT. Protein sequence: CAIRTRESNTWELFF.

This clone was observed a few times. A junction boundary mismatches the germline segment, possibly from a read error. This chain joins TRBV6-1 and TRBJ1-1; a possible D gene is TRBD1 (5 bases). This CDR3 has 15 residues. The germline gives CDR1 MNHNS, CDR2 SASEGT. In DNA, the CDR3 is TGTGCCAGCATTGAAGTTACCGTTCGGGGGACTGAATCTTTCTTT. Its protein is CASIEVTVRGTESFF.

This clone was found a few times. This clone may be a read error of a much larger clone one base away. The gene calls are TRBV4-2 and TRBJ2-7; D uncertain. Germline CDR1 reads LGHNA; CDR2 reads YNFKEQ. The CDR3 is 11 amino acids. The CDR3 loop reads CAISQSGEQYF. The CDR3 DNA sequence: TGTGCCATCAGCCAGTCCGGCGAGCAGTACTTC.

The sample holds many counts of this clone. The V gene is TRBV2, the J gene TRBJ2-7; the D is unclear. Germline CDR1 and CDR2: SNHLY and FYNNEI. The CDR3 is made up of 16 amino acids. The V and J ends lost 8 bases and 2 bases respectively, with 22 bases between them. CDR3 nucleotide sequence: TGTGCCAGCGTAAGATCTACACTACTCGCGGCCTACGAGCAGTACTTC. This translates into CASVRSTLLAAYEQYF.

This clone was observed many times. J is TRBJ2-1 and V is TRBV3-1; D gene uncertain. Trimming cost V 1 base and J 9 bases, with 10 bases left between them. The length of the CDR3 is 13 residues. CDR1 LGHDT and CDR2 YNNKEL come from the germline V gene (reference sequence). The CDR3 is CASSQGPMGEQFF. CDR3 sequence (DNA): TGTGCCAGCAGCCAAGGCCCAATGGGTGAGCAGTTCTTC.

This clone was detected many times. This chain connects TRBV7-9 to TRBJ2-3; unclear D gene. The length of the CDR3 is 16 residues. Germline-derived CDR1 and CDR2 are SEHNR and FQNEAQ (reference sequence). The V end was cut by 3 bases, the J end by 6 bases, with 19 bases between. DNA for the CDR3: TGTGCCAGCAGCTTCCCCGGCGGCTCCTCCGGGGATACGCAGTATTTT. Its protein product is CASSFPGGSSGDTQYF. The full variable domain, rest sourced from reference TRBV7-9 and TRBJ2-3, is DTGVSQNPRHKITKRGQNVTFRCDPISEHNRLYWYRQTLGQGPEFLTYFQNEAQLEKSRLLSDRFSAERPKGSFSTLEIQRTEQGDSAMYLCASSFPGGSSGDTQYFGPGTRLTVL.

This clone was counted at least ten times. The chain uses TRBV30 and TRBJ2-1; D remains ambiguous. The CDR3 totals 13 residues. Germline-derived CDR1 and CDR2 are GTSNPN and SVGIG (reference sequence). Trimming removed 0 bases from V and 3 bases from J, with 6 bases in between. The CDR3: CAWSVQIYNEQFF. Written as DNA, the CDR3 is TGTGCCTGGAGTGTCCAAATCTACAATGAGCAGTTCTTC. Full variable domain (missing parts from reference TRBV30 and TRBJ2-1): SQTIHQWPATLVQPVGSPLSLECTVEGTSNPNLYWYRQAAGRGLQLLFYSVGIGQISSEVPQNLSASRPQDRQFILSSKKLLLSDSGFYLCAWSVQIYNEQFFGPGTRLTVL.

This clone was counted ten times or more. The chain couples TRBV9 to TRBJ2-7; 8 positions match TRBD2. From germline, CDR1 is SGDLS and CDR2 YYNGEE. Losses at the gene ends were 4 bases for V and 3 bases for J; bases not matched to a gene: 6. The CDR3 is 14 amino acids. In DNA form, the CDR3 reads TGTGCCAGCAGCCCCCGTAGCGGGGACTACGAGCAGTACTTC. Amino acids: CASSPRSGDYEQYF.

The CDR3 protein is CASSQAPGTANTEAFF. As DNA, the CDR3 is TGCGCCAGCAGCCAAGCCCCCGGGACAGCGAACACTGAAGCTTTCTTT. This chain links TRBV4-1 with TRBJ1-1; TRBD1 matches at 7 bases. The CDR3 totals 16 residues. Per the germline V gene, CDR1 is MGHRA and CDR2 is YSYEKL. Trimming took 1 base from V and 1 from J; bases not matched to a gene: 6.

At least ten counts were recorded for this clone. Since a much larger clone is just one base distant, this may be a read error. The V gene is TRBV6-2 or TRBV6-3, the J gene TRBJ2-7; possible D gene TRBD2, 6 bases. This CDR3 is built from 14 residues. Trimming took off 1 base at V and 6 bases at J, with 13 bases between the two ends. From germline, CDR1 is MNHEY and CDR2 SVGEGT. CDR3 region: CASSYLIGSGEQYF. The CDR3 region has the DNA TGTGCCAGCAGTTACTTGATCGGGAGTGGCGAGCAGTACTTC.

The chain employs TRBV3-1 and TRBJ2-5, with 7 bases fitting TRBD2. Germline CDR1 LGHDT, CDR2 YNNKEL (reference sequence). The CDR3 has 15 residues. V was pared by 0 bases and J by 6 bases, with 7 bases of the junction left unmatched. CDR3 coding DNA: TGTGCCAGCAGCCAAGATGGACTAGGGGCAAAGACCCAGTACTTC. Translated: CASSQDGLGAKTQYF.

This clone has a count of ten or more. This may be a read error: a much more frequent sequence differs by one nucleotide. This chain connects TRBV6-1 to TRBJ1-1, with D perhaps matching TRBD1 (6 bases). This CDR3 contains 14 residues. Per germline, CDR1 MNHNS and CDR2 SASEGT. In nucleotides, the CDR3 is TGTGCCAGCAGTGAAGGGGGGGCTGACACTGAAGTTTTCTTT. It translates to CASSEGGADTEVFF.

This clone has a count of ten or more. The J gene is TRBJ1-3, the V gene TRBV3-1, with D unclear. The CDR3 totals 15 residues. The V gene's germline CDR1 is LGHDT and CDR2 YNNKEL (reference sequence). Deletions cut 4 bases from V and 5 bases from J, with 15 bases between. In DNA form, the CDR3 reads TGTGCCAGCAGCCCATTAGCGGGAACTCGAAACACCATATATTTT. Its translation is CASSPLAGTRNTIYF.

This clone was recorded many times. J is TRBJ1-4 and V is TRBV4-1, with 10 bases identical to TRBD1. The CDR3 extends over 15 amino acids. Germline V lookup: CDR1 MGHRA, CDR2 YSYEKL. V trimming: 0 bases; J trimming: 8 bases; junction bases outside the gene matches: 3. The CDR3 sequence is CASSQEGTGAEKLFF. The CDR3 DNA follows: TGCGCCAGCAGCCAAGAGGGGACAGGGGCCGAAAAACTGTTTTTT.

This clone appeared many times. This rearrangement joins TRBV6-1 to TRBJ2-3; 8 bases map to TRBD2. Germline V gene lookup returns CDR1 MNHNS and CDR2 SASEGT. Unmatched junction bases numbered 1, after V lost 5 bases and J lost 0 bases. The CDR3 covers 14 residues. DNA of the CDR3: TGTGCCAGCAGTCCTAGCGGGAGCACAGATACGCAGTATTTT. Encoded protein: CASSPSGSTDTQYF.

This clone was detected ten times or more. The chain recombines TRBV28 with TRBJ1-5; D is unclear. The CDR3 is made up of 12 amino acids. CDR1 is MDHEN and CDR2 is SYDVKM in the germline V gene. Trimming stripped 10 bases from V and 4 bases from J, with 11 bases between. CDR3 in DNA: TGTGCCACCGAGCAAGGGAATCAGCCCCAGCATTTT. It specifies CATEQGNQPQHF.

This clone was counted ten times or more. Given a much more abundant clone one base away, this may be a read error. The chain couples TRBV12-3 or TRBV12-4 to TRBJ2-1, with D perhaps TRBD1 or TRBD2 (6 bases each). This CDR3 has 15 residues. V dropped 1 base and J dropped 12 bases, with 19 bases sitting between them. The CDR3 spells CASSLEVTEGGAQFF. As DNA, the CDR3 is TGTGCCAGCAGTTTAGAAGTAACGGAGGGGGGAGCGCAGTTCTTC.

This clone was observed at least ten times. The V gene is TRBV28, the J gene TRBJ2-7, with 10 positions matching TRBD1. Germline loops: CDR1 MDHEN, CDR2 SYDVKM. With V trimmed by 8 bases and J by 4 bases, 2 bases remained unmatched. This CDR3 is 12 amino acids long. CDR3 DNA: TGTGCCAGCGGGGACAGGGGTTACGAGCAGTACTTC. This sequence encodes CASGDRGYEQYF.